The text below deals with one TCR beta chain. Its antigen is not known. The junction differs from germline at one of its ends, possibly a read error. Data came from immunoSEQ multiplex PCR; TCRdb stores just in-frame clones and leaves some out. This table has about a million clones, approximately 80% appearing once. This sample was taken from a study of shared clonotypes between healthy human individuals. Overall study results and limits: An anticipated effect of sequencing depth on clonotype sharing among donors was recognized. When naive CD4 clonotypes were compared across four donors, around 4.6% were shared. Generally, naive subsets (rather than memory subsets) showed larger estimated richness.

CDR1 and CDR2 (germline): SQVTM, ANQGSEA. This CDR3 is built from 8 residues. V and J are TRBV29-1 and TRBJ1-4, with D possibly being TRBD1 (5 bases). Sequencing input: memory CD4+ T cells from PBMCs. The subset: CD45RA-negative fraction. The source is a man between 18 and 35 years old in good health. Some clones in this sample may be carry-over from other donors' samples. CDR3 DNA sequence: TGCAGCGTTCCGGGACGGTCTTTT. This translates into CSVPGRSF. Full variable domain (rest looked up from reference TRBV29-1 and TRBJ1-4): SAVISQKPSRDICQRGTSLTIQCQVDSQVTMMFWYRQQPGQSLTLIATANQGSEATYESGFVIDKFPISRPNLTFSTLTVSNMSPEDSSIYLCSVPGRSFGSGTQLSVL.